One sample yielded the 5 T cell receptor beta chains listed below, sequenced in a study of breast tumors, draining lymph nodes, adjacent tissues. Breast cancer patients provided tissue from their axillary draining lymph nodes. TCRdb itself ran the multiplex PCR reads through MiXCR, one entry per CDR3 protein. The table has around 300,000 distinct CDR3 sequences, around 30% seen once; the top ten hold 0.85% to 1.3%. The sample comprised axillary lymph node tissue. These receptors were taken from a female donor with breast cancer. Some clones in this sample may be carry-over from other donors' samples.

Only a few counts were recorded for this clonotype. One junction end does not reproduce the germline sequence, and a read error may be involved. The rearrangement joins TRBV6-6 to TRBJ2-7; the match to TRBD1 covers 12 bases. The germline gives CDR1 MNHNY, CDR2 SVGAGI (reference sequence). The CDR3 spans 16 residues. This chain's CDR3 is CASSHSGDRGQVEQYF. For the CDR3, the DNA is TGTGCCAGCAGTCACTCTGGGGACAGGGGGCAAGTCGAGCAGTACTTC.

Regarding this clonotype: With a much larger clone just one base away, this may be a read error. The chain uses TRBV19 and TRBJ1-5; a weak D match, TRBD1 (6 bases). Germline lookup yields CDR1 LNHDA and CDR2 SQIVND (reference sequence). Trimming left V 7 bases short and J 6 bases short, with 19 bases between. The CDR3 totals 15 residues. CDR3 nucleotide sequence: TGTGCCAGTACCCAATTAGGACAGCCCAGTCAGCCCCAGCATTTT. Its translation: CASTQLGQPSQPQHF.

The V and J genes are TRBV28 and TRBJ1-2; 11 bases agree with TRBD1. The germline gives CDR1 MDHEN, CDR2 SYDVKM. The CDR3 runs 15 residues. The junction had 5 bases not matched to a gene; V was cut back by 1 base and J by 7 bases. The CDR3 DNA reads TGTGCCAGCAGTTTATTTCCCGGGACAGGGGGTGGCTACACCTTC. Protein product: CASSLFPGTGGGYTF.

This clonotype was counted at least ten times. This chain uses TRBV30 with TRBJ2-6; D call uncertain. Germline assignment: CDR1 GTSNPN and CDR2 SVGIG (reference sequence). V lost 8 bases, J lost 0 bases, and 8 bases lay in between. This CDR3 comprises 13 residues. CDR3 region: CARAYSGANVLTF. CDR3 DNA: TGTGCCCGTGCCTACTCTGGGGCCAACGTCCTGACTTTC.

V usage is TRBV5-1 and J usage is TRBJ2-5; D possibly matches TRBD1 or TRBD2 (6 bases each). The CDR3 loop spans 15 amino acids. Trimming took 0 bases from V and 4 from J, leaving 13 bases between them. Germline V gene data show CDR1 as SGHRS and CDR2 as YFSETQ. In DNA form, the CDR3 reads TGCGCCAGCAGCTTGGGGGGGGCGGCCCCAGAGACCCAGTACTTC. This codes for CASSLGGAAPETQYF.